The 18 T cell receptor beta chains presented below share a single source sample, sequenced in a study of CD8+CD57+ T cells in acquired aplastic anemia. In patients chosen for sequencing, flow cytometry had shown CD8+CD57+ cell expansion. Investigators profiled TCR beta VDJ and CDR3 from genomic DNA template. Via MiXCR, TCRdb re-called the reads, giving one row per CDR3 protein. The sample lists 150,000 to 200,000 distinct CDR3 sequences, around half occurring once. The sequencing input was sorted CD4+, CD8+, or CD8+CD57+ T cells (not recorded which) from PBMCs. The receptors stem from a human donor with aplastic anemia.

This clonotype counts as medium-sized. V usage is TRBV29-1 and J usage is TRBJ1-2, with 12 bases aligning to TRBD1. Germline V gene sequence: CDR1 SQVTM, CDR2 ANQGSEA. The CDR3 spans 16 residues. The V segment lost 5 bases and the J segment 3 bases; nucleotides outside the gene matches: 10. The chain's CDR3 is CSVQGTGTGGDYGYTF. The CDR3 bases are TGCAGCGTTCAGGGTACCGGGACAGGGGGCGACTATGGCTACACCTTC. The variable domain in full, with the rest retrieved from reference TRBV29-1 and TRBJ1-2, is SAVISQKPSRDICQRGTSLTIQCQVDSQVTMMFWYRQQPGQSLTLIATANQGSEATYESGFVIDKFPISRPNLTFSTLTVSNMSPEDSSIYLCSVQGTGTGGDYGYTFGSGTRLTVV.

As to this clonotype: A much larger clone is a single base away; this may be a read error. Lacking the conserved final phenylalanine or tryptophan, this CDR3 likely reflects a read error. The V gene is TRBV5-1, the J gene TRBJ2-1; 11 nucleotides match TRBD2. The junction had 4 bases not matched to a gene; V was cut back by 4 bases and J by 4 bases. CDR3 size: 15 residues. Per the germline V gene, CDR1 is SGHRS and CDR2 is YFSETQ. CDR3 bases: TGCGCCAGCAGCGAAACTAGCGGGAGTTACAATGAGCAGTTCCTC. Translating gives CASSETSGSYNEQFL.

Only a few counts were recorded for this clonotype. This sequence joins TRBV10-3 and TRBJ2-1; TRBD2 aligns across 13 bases. The ends lost 3 bases at V and 5 bases at J; junction bases unmatched: 4. Per germline, CDR1 ENHRY and CDR2 SYGVKD. This CDR3 spans 16 amino acids. The CDR3 DNA follows: TGTGCCATCAGTGAACTAGCGGGAGGGGTCCACAATGAGCAGTTCTTC. This translates into CAISELAGGVHNEQFF.

This clonotype has more than one count but fewer than ten. The CDR3 here is CAWSVLALATNEKLFF. The CDR3 bases are TGTGCCTGGAGTGTACTTGCACTTGCAACTAATGAAAAACTGTTTTTT. The chain joins TRBV30 to TRBJ1-4; no clear D. V was clipped by 0 bases and J by 0 bases, with 11 bases between them. The CDR3 length is 16 residues. Germline V gene sequence: CDR1 GTSNPN, CDR2 SVGIG (reference sequence). Full variable domain (missing parts from reference TRBV30 and TRBJ1-4): SQTIHQWPATLVQPVGSPLSLECTVEGTSNPNLYWYRQAAGRGLQLLFYSVGIGQISSEVPQNLSASRPQDRQFILSSKKLLLSDSGFYLCAWSVLALATNEKLFFGSGTQLSVL.

The chain employs TRBV5-4 and TRBJ2-3; the match to TRBD2 covers 7 bases. This CDR3 is built from 15 residues. After removal of 4 bases from V and 1 base from J, the junction contained 6 bases not matched to a gene. Germline V gene sequence: CDR1 SGHNT, CDR2 YYREEE (reference sequence). CDR3 loop: CASSTVAGRTDTQYF. CDR3 in DNA: TGTGCCAGCAGCACCGTAGCGGGCCGCACAGATACGCAGTATTTT.

The V gene is TRBV6-1, the J gene TRBJ2-7; 8 bases are shared with TRBD2. This CDR3 contains 14 residues. J gave up 2 bases and V 5 bases, and 5 bases lay outside the gene matches. CDR1 MNHNS and CDR2 SASEGT come from the germline V gene. CDR3 DNA sequence: TGTGCCAGCAGTCCCGGGACTAGGGCCTACGAGCAGTACGTC. Translated: CASSPGTRAYEQYV.

This clonotype was recorded at least ten times. The chain couples TRBV2 to TRBJ2-3, with 12 bases matching TRBD2. Losses at the gene ends were 2 bases for V and 4 bases for J; bases not matched to a gene: 13. The germline V gene encodes CDR1 SNHLY and CDR2 FYNNEI. This CDR3 has 19 residues. CDR3 DNA: TGTGCCAGCAGTGAAAAGGATCCACTACTAGCGGGGGGTTCAGATACGCAGTATTTT. Its translation is CASSEKDPLLAGGSDTQYF.

The chain uses TRBV20-1 and TRBJ1-3; D is unresolved. The CDR3 has 15 amino acids. Germline-derived CDR1 and CDR2 are DFQATT and SNEGSKA (reference sequence). Trimming removed 1 base at V and 0 bases at J, with 10 bases between. The CDR3 DNA is TGCAGTGCTAGAGTAGGGCAAGTCTCTGGAAACACCATATATTTT. Amino acids: CSARVGQVSGNTIYF.

Concerning this clonotype: A junction boundary mismatches the germline segment, possibly from a read error. The V gene is TRBV11-2, the J gene TRBJ1-2; D not certain. CDR3 size: 16 residues. The germline V gene encodes CDR1 SGHAT and CDR2 FQNNGV. In nucleotides, the CDR3 is TGTTCCAGCAGCTTAGTGGTAGGTTCTGGGGAGGAGGGCTACGCCTTC. Amino acid sequence: CSSSLVVGSGEEGYAF.

This clonotype was counted at least ten times. The rearrangement links TRBV19 to TRBJ2-7, with 10 bases that match TRBD1. The CDR3 covers 12 residues. The V gene end was trimmed by 8 bases and the J gene end by 5 bases; junction bases not matched to a gene: 3. Germline V gives CDR1 LNHDA, CDR2 SQIVND (reference sequence). The CDR3 here is CASQGQGNEQYF. Written as DNA, the CDR3 is TGTGCCAGTCAGGGACAGGGGAACGAGCAGTACTTC.

CDR3 in amino acids: CASSAGQSTEAFF. The CDR3 DNA follows: TGTGCCAGCAGCGCCGGACAGAGCACTGAAGCTTTCTTT. V gene TRBV11-2 combines with J gene TRBJ1-1, with D possibly being TRBD1 (6 bases). This CDR3 is 13 amino acids long. V was pared by 5 bases and J by 4 bases, with 11 bases between. Germline V lookup: CDR1 SGHAT, CDR2 FQNNGV.

A single count supports this clonotype. This rearrangement joins TRBV5-1 to TRBJ2-1; no clear D gene. The CDR3 length is 14 residues. V was clipped by 3 bases and J by 12 bases, with 19 bases between them. Germline V lookup: CDR1 SGHRS, CDR2 YFSETQ. In DNA form, the CDR3 reads TGCGCCAGCAGCTACCAAAGTATGGGCGATGGGCAGTTCTTC. This encodes CASSYQSMGDGQFF.

The rearrangement joins TRBV20-1 to TRBJ1-6, with 9 nucleotides matching TRBD1. Germline loops: CDR1 DFQATT, CDR2 SNEGSKA (reference sequence). Trimming removed 2 bases from V and 9 bases from J; junction bases left unmatched: 11. The CDR3 spans 16 residues. CDR3 DNA: TGCAGTGCTAGATCCGCAAACAGGGGGCCGAGTTCACCCCTCCACTTT. It codes for CSARSANRGPSSPLHF.

This sequence joins TRBV10-3 and TRBJ2-1, with 12 bases identical to TRBD2. The length of the CDR3 is 15 residues. The V gene end was trimmed by 6 bases and the J gene end by 6 bases; junction bases not matched to a gene: 6. Germline CDR1 reads ENHRY; CDR2 reads SYGVKD. This CDR3 is CAIRKPSGRANEQFF. In DNA form, the CDR3 reads TGTGCCATCAGAAAGCCTAGCGGGAGGGCCAATGAGCAGTTCTTC.

J is TRBJ2-1 and V is TRBV7-9; no definite D call. The CDR3 length is 13 residues. Germline V CDR1 and CDR2: SEHNR, FQNEAQ (reference sequence). Trimming stripped 4 bases from V and 4 bases from J, with 8 bases between. The chain's CDR3 is CASSSWTYNEQFF. The CDR3 DNA follows: TGTGCCAGCAGCTCCTGGACGTACAATGAGCAGTTCTTC.

The chain couples TRBV2 to TRBJ2-7; 13 nucleotides agree with TRBD2. There are 14 residues in the CDR3. Trimming took 7 bases from V and 4 from J; bases not matched to a gene: 4. Germline CDR1 reads SNHLY; CDR2 reads FYNNEI. The CDR3 bases are TGTGCCAGCACTTGGACTAGCGGGAGTTACGAGCAGTACTTC. Amino acid sequence: CASTWTSGSYEQYF.

The chain carries TRBV18 and TRBJ1-6; D gene unclear. CDR3 size: 15 residues. V lost 3 bases and J 8 bases, leaving 14 bases between the germline ends. Germline V CDR1 and CDR2: KGHSH, LQKENI. The DNA of the CDR3 is TGTGCCAGCTCACCCGGGATAACGGCGGATTCACCCCTCCACTTT. Its protein product is CASSPGITADSPLHF.

The chain is built from TRBV6-1 and TRBJ2-2; D uncertain. The CDR3 consists of 12 residues. V was clipped by 6 bases and J by 6 bases, with 8 bases between them. Germline assignment: CDR1 MNHNS and CDR2 SASEGT. CDR3 sequence: CASRFLAGELFF. The CDR3 region has the DNA TGTGCCAGCAGATTTTTGGCCGGGGAGCTGTTTTTT.